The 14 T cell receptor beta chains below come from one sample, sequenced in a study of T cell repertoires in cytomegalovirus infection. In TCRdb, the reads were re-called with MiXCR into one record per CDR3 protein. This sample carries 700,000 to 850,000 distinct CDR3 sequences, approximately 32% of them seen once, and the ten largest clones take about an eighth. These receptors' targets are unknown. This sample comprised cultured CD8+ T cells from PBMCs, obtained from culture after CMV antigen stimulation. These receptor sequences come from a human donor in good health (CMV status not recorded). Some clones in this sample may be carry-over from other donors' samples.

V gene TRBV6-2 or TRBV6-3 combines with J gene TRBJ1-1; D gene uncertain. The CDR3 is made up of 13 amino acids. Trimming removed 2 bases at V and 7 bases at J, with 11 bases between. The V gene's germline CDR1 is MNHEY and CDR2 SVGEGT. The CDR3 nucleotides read TGTGCCAGCAGTTACGCTCGGGGAGGTGAAGCTTTCTTT. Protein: CASSYARGGEAFF.

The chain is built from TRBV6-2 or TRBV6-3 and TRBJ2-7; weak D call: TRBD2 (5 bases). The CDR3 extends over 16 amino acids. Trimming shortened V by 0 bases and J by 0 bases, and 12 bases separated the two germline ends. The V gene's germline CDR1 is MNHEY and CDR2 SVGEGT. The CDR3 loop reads CASSYSRRAASYEQYV. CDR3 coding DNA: TGTGCCAGCAGTTACTCCCGGAGAGCGGCCTCCTACGAGCAGTACGTC.

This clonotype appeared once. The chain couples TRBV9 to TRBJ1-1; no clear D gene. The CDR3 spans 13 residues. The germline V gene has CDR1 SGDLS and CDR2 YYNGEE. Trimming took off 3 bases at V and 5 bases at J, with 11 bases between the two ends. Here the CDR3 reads CASSGTGQTEAFF. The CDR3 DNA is TGTGCCAGCAGCGGTACGGGTCAAACTGAAGCTTTCTTT.

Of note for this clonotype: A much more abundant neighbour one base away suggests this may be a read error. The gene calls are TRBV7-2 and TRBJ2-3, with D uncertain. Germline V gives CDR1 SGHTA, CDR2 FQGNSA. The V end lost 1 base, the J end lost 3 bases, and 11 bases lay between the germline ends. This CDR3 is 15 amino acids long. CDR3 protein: CASSLGAVATDTQYF. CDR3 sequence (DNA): TGTGCCAGCAGCTTAGGGGCGGTTGCAACAGATACGCAGTATTTT. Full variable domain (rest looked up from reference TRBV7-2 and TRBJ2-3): GAGVSQSPSNKVTEKGKDVELRCDPISGHTALYWYRQSLGQGLEFLIYFQGNSAPDKSGLPSDRFSAERTGGSVSTLTIQRTQQEDSAVYLCASSLGAVATDTQYFGPGTRLTVL.

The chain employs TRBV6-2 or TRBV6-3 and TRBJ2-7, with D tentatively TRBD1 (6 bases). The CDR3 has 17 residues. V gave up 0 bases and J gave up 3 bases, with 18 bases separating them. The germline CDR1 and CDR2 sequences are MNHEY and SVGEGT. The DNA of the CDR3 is TGTGCCAGCAGTTACTCGCAGTTACCATGGACAGACTACGAGCAGTACTTC. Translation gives CASSYSQLPWTDYEQYF.

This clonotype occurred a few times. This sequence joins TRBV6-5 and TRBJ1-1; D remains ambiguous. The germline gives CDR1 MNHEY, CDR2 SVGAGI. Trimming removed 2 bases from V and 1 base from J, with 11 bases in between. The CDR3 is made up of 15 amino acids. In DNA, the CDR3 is TGTGCCAGCAGTTACGCCCCACAAGGGAACACTGAAGCTTTCTTT. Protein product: CASSYAPQGNTEAFF.

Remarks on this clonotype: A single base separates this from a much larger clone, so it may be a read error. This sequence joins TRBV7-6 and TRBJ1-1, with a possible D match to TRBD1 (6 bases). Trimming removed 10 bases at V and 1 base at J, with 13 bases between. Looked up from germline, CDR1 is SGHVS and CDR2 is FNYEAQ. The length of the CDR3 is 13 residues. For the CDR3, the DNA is TGTGCCAACAGACCGGACAGGAACACTGAAGCTTTCTTT. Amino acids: CANRPDRNTEAFF.

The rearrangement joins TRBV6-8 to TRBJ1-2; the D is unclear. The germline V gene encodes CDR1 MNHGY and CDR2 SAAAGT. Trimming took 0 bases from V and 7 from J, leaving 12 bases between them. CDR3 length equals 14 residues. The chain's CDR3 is CASSYSGRVGGYTF. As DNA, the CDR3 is TGTGCCAGCAGTTACTCGGGGAGGGTCGGTGGCTACACCTTC.

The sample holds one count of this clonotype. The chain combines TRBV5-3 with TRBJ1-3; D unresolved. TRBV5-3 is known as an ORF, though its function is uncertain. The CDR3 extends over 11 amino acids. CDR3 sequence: CVSSSEDTIYF. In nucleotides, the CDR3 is TGTGTCAGCAGCTCGGAAGACACCATATATTTT.

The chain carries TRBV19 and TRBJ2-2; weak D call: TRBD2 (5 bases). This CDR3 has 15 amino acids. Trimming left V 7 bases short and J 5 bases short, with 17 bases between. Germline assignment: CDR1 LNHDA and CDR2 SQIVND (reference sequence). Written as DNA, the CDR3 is TGTGCCAGTATGAACGGAGGATCTTGGACCGGGGAGCTGTTTTTT. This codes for CASMNGGSWTGELFF.

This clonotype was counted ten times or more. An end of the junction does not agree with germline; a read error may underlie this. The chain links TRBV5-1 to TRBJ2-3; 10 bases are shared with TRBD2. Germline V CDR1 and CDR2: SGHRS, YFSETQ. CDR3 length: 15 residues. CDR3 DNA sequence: TGTGCCAGCAGCTCACTAGCGGGGAGCACAGATACGCAGTATTTT. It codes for CASSSLAGSTDTQYF. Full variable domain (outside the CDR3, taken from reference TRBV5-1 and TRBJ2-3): KAGVTQTPRYLIKTRGQQVTLSCSPISGHRSVSWYQQTPGQGLQFLFEYFSETQRNKGNFPGRFSGRQFSNSRSEMNVSTLELGDSALYLCASSSLAGSTDTQYFGPGTRLTVL.

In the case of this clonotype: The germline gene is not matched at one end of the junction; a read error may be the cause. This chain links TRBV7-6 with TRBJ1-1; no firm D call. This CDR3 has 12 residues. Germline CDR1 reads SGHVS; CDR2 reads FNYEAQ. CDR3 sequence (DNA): TGTGCCAGCTGCCTTGGGAACACTGAACCTTTCTTT. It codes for CASCLGNTEPFF.

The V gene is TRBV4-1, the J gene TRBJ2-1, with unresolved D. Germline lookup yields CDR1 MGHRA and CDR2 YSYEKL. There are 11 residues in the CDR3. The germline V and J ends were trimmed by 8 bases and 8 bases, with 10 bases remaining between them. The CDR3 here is CASGSGDEQFF. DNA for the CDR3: TGCGCCAGCGGATCAGGCGATGAGCAGTTCTTC.

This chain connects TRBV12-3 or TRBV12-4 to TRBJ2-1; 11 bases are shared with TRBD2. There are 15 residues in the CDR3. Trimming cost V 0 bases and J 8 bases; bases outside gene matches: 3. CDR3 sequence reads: CASSLARLAGHEQFF. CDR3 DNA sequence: TGTGCCAGCAGTTTAGCCAGACTAGCGGGGCATGAGCAGTTCTTC.